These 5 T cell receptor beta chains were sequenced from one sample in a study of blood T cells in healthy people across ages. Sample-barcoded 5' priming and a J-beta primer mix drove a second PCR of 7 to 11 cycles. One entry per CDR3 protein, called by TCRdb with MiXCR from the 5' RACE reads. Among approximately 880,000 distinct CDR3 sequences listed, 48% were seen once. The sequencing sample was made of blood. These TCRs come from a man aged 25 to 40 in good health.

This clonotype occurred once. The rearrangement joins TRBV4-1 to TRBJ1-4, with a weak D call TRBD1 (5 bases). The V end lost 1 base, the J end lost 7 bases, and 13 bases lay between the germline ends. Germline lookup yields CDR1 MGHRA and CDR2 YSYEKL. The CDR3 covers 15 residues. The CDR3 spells CASSQAGRDVEKLFF. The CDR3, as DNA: TGCGCCAGCAGCCAAGCAGGGAGGGATGTTGAAAAACTGTTTTTT.

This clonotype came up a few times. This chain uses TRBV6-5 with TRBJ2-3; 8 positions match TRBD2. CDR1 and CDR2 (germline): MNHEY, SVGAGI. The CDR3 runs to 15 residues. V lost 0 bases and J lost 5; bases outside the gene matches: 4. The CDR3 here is CASSYSVLAGDTQYF. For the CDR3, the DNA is TGTGCCAGCAGTTACTCTGTTCTAGCGGGAGATACGCAGTATTTT.

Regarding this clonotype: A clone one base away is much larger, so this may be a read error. CDR3 nucleotides: TGTGCCAGCAGCTCGACAGGGGCTGAGGGTGAGCAGTTCTTC. Translating gives CASSSTGAEGEQFF. V and J are TRBV11-3 and TRBJ2-1; 8 bases align to TRBD1. The CDR3 loop spans 14 amino acids. The germline V gene encodes CDR1 SGHNT and CDR2 YENEEA. Losses at the gene ends were 4 bases for V and 9 bases for J; bases not matched to a gene: 8.

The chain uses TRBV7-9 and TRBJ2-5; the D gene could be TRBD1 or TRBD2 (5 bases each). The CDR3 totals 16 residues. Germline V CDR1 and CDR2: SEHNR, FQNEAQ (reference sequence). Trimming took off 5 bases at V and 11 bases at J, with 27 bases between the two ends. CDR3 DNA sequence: TGTGCCAGCAGCCCTACCGAGGGGCAGCATTACAATGAGCAGTACTTC. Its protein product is CASSPTEGQHYNEQYF.

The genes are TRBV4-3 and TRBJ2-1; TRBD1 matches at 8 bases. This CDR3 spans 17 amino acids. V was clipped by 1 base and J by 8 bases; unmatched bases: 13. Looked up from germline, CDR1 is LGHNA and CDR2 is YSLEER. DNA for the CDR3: TGCGCCAGCAGCCAAGCTCAGCAGGGGGCTCTCGGCGATGAGCAGTTCTTC. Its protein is CASSQAQQGALGDEQFF.